This TCR beta chain was sequenced in a study of CD8+ T cells in alopecia areata. Study outcomes and limitations: Among the top 100, expanded CD8+ clones, as well as scalp clonality, were significantly decreased by tofacitinib.

V shed 6 bases and J shed 3 bases, with 14 bases lying between them. The CDR3 sequence is 13 residues long. Looked up from germline, CDR1 is SQVTM and CDR2 is ANQGSEA. The treatment denotes: oral pan-JAK inhibitor, 5-10 mg twice daily. Sorted out of PBMCs were CD4+ T cells and CD8+ T cells. Reverse transcription of extracted RNA yielded cDNA, which provided the sequencing template. Measured with immunoSEQ multiplex PCR; TCRdb has only the in-frame clones, and not every one. The sample lists 150,000 to 200,000 clones, about three fifths occurring once. To note about this clone: The antigen remains undetermined.

The receptor comes from a human donor with alopecia areata. J is TRBJ1-1 and V is TRBV29-1, with a tentative D call TRBD1 (6 bases). The specimen comprised CD4+ T cells sorted from blood, sampled at week 24, from a patient treated with tofacitinib. DNA for the CDR3: TGCAGCGTGGGGACAAAGGCATACACTGAAGCTTTCTTT. The encoded protein is CSVGTKAYTEAFF.